This T cell receptor beta chain was documented in a study of shared clonotypes between healthy human individuals (dated by TCRdb to the early 2020s). As for the study more broadly: The cohort included a few men and a couple of women between 18 and 49 years of age. For each donor, three plates each were used for CD4 naive and CD4 memory, two plates were used for CD8 naive, and one plate was used for CD8 memory. To estimate repertoire size and how much clonotype sharing occurs between individuals, the study deeply sequenced the blood TCR repertoires of about 5 healthy adults. Different laboratories and diverse techniques were used to prepare libraries and sequence TCR repertoires, to increase sequencing depth and limit assay-specific biases. Between about 0.94 and 10 billion PBMCs per donor were obtained by leukapheresis. Study-level results and caveats: Clonotypes shared by all four sorted-subset donors showed higher generation probabilities than non-shared clonotypes. The genetic and exposure-history diversity represented was limited by the small number of donors. Incomplete sequencing was indicated by rarefaction of sorted-subset datasets, despite the large sequencing depth. When several donors were compared, the shared fraction of clonotypes was about 5% for naive CD4, around 3.5% for naive CD8, 2.3% for memory CD4, and 0.4% for memory CD8. Sampling was restricted to blood, and TCR repertoires in tissue are likely to differ from TCR repertoires in blood. Based on pairwise subsampling, the degree of clonotype sharing among donors was expected to be affected by sequencing depth. Naive subsets generally had larger estimated clonotype richness than memory subsets did.

This clone is a singleton in its sample. The antigen this receptor binds is unknown. The record has no base qualities; no much larger clone is one base away. Counted from cysteine to phenylalanine, this CDR3 has 16 amino acids. The kept DNA is CDR3 alone, 48 bases in frame from the first base. The germline V gene yields MDHEN for CDR1 and SYDVKM for CDR2. The trim is 2 bases for V and 5 bases for J, with a gap of 15 bases between the germline ends. Using the deep immunoSEQ assay, multiplex PCR amplified TCR CDR3 regions from genomic DNA. Genomic DNA extracted from each cell subset was distributed evenly over all wells of several immunoSEQ 96-well plates, and each plate served as one replicate. For sorted subsets, about 200 ng genomic DNA, equal to about 30,000 T cell genomes, was loaded into each replicate PCR. Purified libraries were quantified with a Qubit 3.0 fluorometer, sized on a Bioanalyzer 2100, and re-quantified with the KAPA Library Quantification kit. A separate single-read 150-cycle Illumina NextSeq 550 flow cell was used to sequence each immunoSEQ 96-well plate. As for the authors' bioinformatics: The immunoSEQ output contained only junctional sequences without quality scores, so filtering could not match that applied to full-length reads. Sequences were annotated with PyIR, a Python wrapper for IgBLAST v1.9, using IMGT germline references to assign V/J genes and CDR3. Reads were filtered out if the reads had weak V/J assignments (E-value above 1e-6), no CDR3, stop codons, out-of-frame junctions, or ambiguous translated residues. V3J clonotypes were defined as sequences sharing an identical inferred V gene, J gene, and CDR3 amino acid sequence. To compute the percentage overlap between repertoires, the number of shared unique clonotypes was divided by the size of the smaller repertoire. RTK rarefaction, the Chao1 estimator, and Recon v2.1 estimates of unobserved clonotypes were used to assess repertoire richness. Generation probabilities for all TCRbeta clonotypes obtained by the gDNA method from a handful of donors were computed using OLGA. Imported from immuneACCESS, the table was reduced by TCRdb to in-frame sequences with V and J called. These copies leave out some clones; in studies compared against another copy, an unresolved V gene accounts for under half, and the cause of the remainder is not known. The V and J calls and the clone size are those of that table, but D and trimming were determined from the DNA. The sample yields roughly 2.2 million clones; about 90% were counted once. The top ten clones comprise approximately 0.4% of the sample.

Healthy HIV-negative adults with no recently reported acute infections or vaccinations were included as donors. Every donor was a Caucasian adult living in Nashville, Tennessee, USA. CD4+ T cells were enriched through magnetic negative selection, after which naive cells were positively selected on CD45RA and the remaining negative fraction served as the memory subset. Blood was obtained by leukapheresis, after which PBMCs were separated by Ficoll-Histopaque density gradient centrifugation and cryopreserved in liquid nitrogen vapor phase. Analytical flow cytometry was used to check the purity and quantity of each magnetically sorted T cell population. From each sorted fraction, genomic DNA was isolated and quantified by UV absorbance on a Nanodrop 2000c.

This receptor chain uses TRBV28 and TRBJ1-4, with the D gene too uncertain to name. The TCR was taken from a young man in good health. Some clones in this sample may be carry-over from other donors' samples. The source material was naive CD4+ T cells from PBMCs. The cell subset or site tag for this specimen amounts to: CD45RA+ positively selected. The nucleotide sequence reads as follows: TGTGCCAGCAGTTTACTCCGGGGAAGAGGCAATGAAAAACTGTTTTTT. It codes for CASSLLRGRGNEKLFF.